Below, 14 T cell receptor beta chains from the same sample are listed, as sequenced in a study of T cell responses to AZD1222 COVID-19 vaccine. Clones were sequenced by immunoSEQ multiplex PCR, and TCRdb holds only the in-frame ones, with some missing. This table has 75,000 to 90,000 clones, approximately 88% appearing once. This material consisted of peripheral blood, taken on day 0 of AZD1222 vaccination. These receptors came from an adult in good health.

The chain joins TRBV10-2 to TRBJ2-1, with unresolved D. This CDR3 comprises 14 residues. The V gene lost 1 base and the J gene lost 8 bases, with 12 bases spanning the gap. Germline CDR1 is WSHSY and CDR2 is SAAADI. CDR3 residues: CASSELTPGDEQFF. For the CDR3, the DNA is TGCGCCAGCAGTGAGTTAACCCCTGGCGATGAGCAGTTCTTC.

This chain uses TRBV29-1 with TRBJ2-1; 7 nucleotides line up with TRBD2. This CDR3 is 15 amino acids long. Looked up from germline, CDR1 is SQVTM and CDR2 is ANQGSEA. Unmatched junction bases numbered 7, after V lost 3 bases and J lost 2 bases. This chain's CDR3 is CSVDPSGVAYNEQFF. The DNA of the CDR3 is TGCAGCGTTGATCCCAGCGGGGTCGCCTACAATGAGCAGTTCTTC.

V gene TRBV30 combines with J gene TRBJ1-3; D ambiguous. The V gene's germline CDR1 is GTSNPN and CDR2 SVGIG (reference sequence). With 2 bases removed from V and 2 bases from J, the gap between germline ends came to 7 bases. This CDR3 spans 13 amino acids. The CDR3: CAWSLSAGNTIYF. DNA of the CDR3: TGTGCCTGGAGTCTGTCAGCTGGAAACACCATATATTTT.

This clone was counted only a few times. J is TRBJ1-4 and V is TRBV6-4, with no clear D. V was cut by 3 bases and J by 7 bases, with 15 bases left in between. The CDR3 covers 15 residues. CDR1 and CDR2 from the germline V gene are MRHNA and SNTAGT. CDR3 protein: CASSEGSGSGEKLFF. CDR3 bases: TGTGCCAGCAGTGAAGGAAGCGGGTCGGGTGAAAAACTGTTTTTT.

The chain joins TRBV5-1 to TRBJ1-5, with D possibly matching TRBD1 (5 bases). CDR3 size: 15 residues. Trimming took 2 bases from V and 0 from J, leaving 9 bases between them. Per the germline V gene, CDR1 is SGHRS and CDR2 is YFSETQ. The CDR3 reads CASSFGQGSNQPQHF. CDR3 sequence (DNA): TGCGCCAGCAGCTTTGGGCAGGGTAGCAATCAGCCCCAGCATTTT.

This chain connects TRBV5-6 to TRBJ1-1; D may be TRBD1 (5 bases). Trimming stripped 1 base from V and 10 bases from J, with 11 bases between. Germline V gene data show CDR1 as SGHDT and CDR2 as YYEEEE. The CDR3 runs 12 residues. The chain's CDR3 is CASSLSGRGAFF. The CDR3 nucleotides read TGTGCCAGCAGCTTGTCGGGGAGGGGAGCTTTCTTT.

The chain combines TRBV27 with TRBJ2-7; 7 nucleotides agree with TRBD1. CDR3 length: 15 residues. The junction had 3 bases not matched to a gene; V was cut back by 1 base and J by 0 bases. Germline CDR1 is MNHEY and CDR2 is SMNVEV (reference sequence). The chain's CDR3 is CASSLLGTVSYEQYF. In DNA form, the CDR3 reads TGTGCCAGCAGTTTATTGGGGACAGTCTCCTACGAGCAGTACTTC.

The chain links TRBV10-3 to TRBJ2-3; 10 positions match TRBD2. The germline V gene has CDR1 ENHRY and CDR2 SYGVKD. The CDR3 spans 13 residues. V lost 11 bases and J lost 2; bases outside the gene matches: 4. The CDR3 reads CAVLAGNTDTQYF. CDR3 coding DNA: TGTGCCGTACTAGCGGGGAACACAGATACGCAGTATTTT.

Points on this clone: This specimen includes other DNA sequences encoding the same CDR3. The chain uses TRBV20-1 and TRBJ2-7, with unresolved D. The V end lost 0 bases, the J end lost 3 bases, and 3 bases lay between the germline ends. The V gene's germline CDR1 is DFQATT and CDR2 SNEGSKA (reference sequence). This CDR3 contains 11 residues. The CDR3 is CSARESYEQYF. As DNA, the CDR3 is TGCAGTGCTAGAGAGAGCTACGAGCAGTACTTC.

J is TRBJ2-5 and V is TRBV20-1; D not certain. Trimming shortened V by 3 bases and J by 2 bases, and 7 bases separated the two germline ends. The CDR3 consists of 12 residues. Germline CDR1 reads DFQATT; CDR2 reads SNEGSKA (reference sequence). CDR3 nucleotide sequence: TGCAGTGCTAGTCACCGTCAAGAGACCCAGTACTTC. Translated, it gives CSASHRQETQYF.

CDR3 DNA: TGTGCCAGCAGTGAGAGGACAGGGATTGAAAAACTGTTTTTT. It is translated as CASSERTGIEKLFF. The chain is built from TRBV6-1 and TRBJ1-4, with 8 bases that match TRBD1. J gave up 7 bases and V 3 bases, and 4 bases lay outside the gene matches. Germline CDR1 and CDR2: MNHNS and SASEGT. There are 14 residues in the CDR3.

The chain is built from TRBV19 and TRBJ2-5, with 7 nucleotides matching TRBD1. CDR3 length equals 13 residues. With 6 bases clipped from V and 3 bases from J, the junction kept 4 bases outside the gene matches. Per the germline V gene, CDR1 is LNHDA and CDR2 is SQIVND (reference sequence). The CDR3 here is CASSSQGEETQYF. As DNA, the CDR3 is TGTGCCAGTAGCTCTCAGGGGGAAGAGACCCAGTACTTC.

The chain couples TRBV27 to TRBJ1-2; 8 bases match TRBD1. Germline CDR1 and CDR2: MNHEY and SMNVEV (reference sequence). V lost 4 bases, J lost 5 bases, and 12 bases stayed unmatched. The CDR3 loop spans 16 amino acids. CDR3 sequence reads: CASSSGTGLFGYGYTF. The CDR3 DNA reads TGTGCCAGCAGTTCCGGGACAGGCCTATTTGGATATGGCTACACCTTC.

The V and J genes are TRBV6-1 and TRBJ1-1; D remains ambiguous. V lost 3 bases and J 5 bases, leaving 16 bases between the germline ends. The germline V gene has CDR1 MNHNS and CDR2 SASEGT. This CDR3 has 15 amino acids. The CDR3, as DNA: TGTGCCAGCAGTGACCGCGGCAGAGCGAGGACTGAAGCTTTCTTT. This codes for CASSDRGRARTEAFF.